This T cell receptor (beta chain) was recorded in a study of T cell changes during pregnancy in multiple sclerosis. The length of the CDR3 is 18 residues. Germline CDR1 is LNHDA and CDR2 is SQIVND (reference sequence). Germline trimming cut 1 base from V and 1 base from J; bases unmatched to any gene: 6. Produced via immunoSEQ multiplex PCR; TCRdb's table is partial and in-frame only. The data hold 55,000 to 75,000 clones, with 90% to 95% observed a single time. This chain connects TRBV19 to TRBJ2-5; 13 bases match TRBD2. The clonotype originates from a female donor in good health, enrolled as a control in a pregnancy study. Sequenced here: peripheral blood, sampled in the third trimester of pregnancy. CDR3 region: CASSIVRTSGGLQETQYF. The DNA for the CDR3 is TGTGCCAGTAGTATAGTAAGGACTAGCGGGGGACTCCAAGAGACCCAGTACTTC.